This T cell receptor (beta chain) was recorded in a study of tumor-infiltrating T cells and Merkel cell polyomavirus (dated by TCRdb to the late 2010s). Broadly, across the study: In Merkel cell carcinoma patients, the study examined CD8+ T cells specific for the Merkel cell polyomavirus KLL epitope. Varying disease stages were represented at patient presentation, and patients were followed for a median of about 2.8 years (range roughly 1.1 to 6.0 years). Varied, non-standardized therapies, including chemotherapy, radiation and immunotherapies, were received by the patients. TRB sequencing was performed on KLL-tetramer-sorted cells from blood or tumor-infiltrating lymphocytes in approximately 15 samples, as well as on around eleven matched whole-tumor samples. Most whole-tumor samples were obtained as 25-micron curls cut from formalin-fixed, paraffin-embedded tissue blocks. Across the study, one tumor sample was a frozen nodal tumor digest and one was a flash-frozen core biopsy of a metastasis.

The library was built by means of the immunoSEQ multiplex PCR assay. Genomic DNA extraction, TRB sequencing and normalization were carried out by Adaptive Biotechnologies (Seattle, WA). The authors' pipeline ran thus. Clonality was calculated as one minus the Shannon entropy of productive TRB sequences, normalized by log2 of unique productive sequences. KLL-specific clonotypes in tumors were identified by matching TCRbeta CDR3 amino acid sequences to those from the tetramer-sorted sample of each patient. TCRdb took this table from immuneACCESS and kept in-frame rearrangements with V and J called. Such tables lack part of the clones; where checked against another copy, unresolved V genes explain under half of the gap, and the rest is unexplained. V and J calls and clone size are given by that table; D and trimming were obtained from the DNA. A total of 20,000 to 30,000 clones appear in this sample, roughly nine tenths of them only once. The ten biggest clones cover approximately 3% of the sample.

As to this clone: The antigen it binds to is not known. No base-level quality is on record; no much larger clone is a single base apart.

Including the terminal cysteine and phenylalanine, the CDR3 comprises 13 residues. The sequence is cut down to CDR3 DNA, 39 bases in frame from base 1. Trimming takes 4 bases off V and 6 bases off J; junction bases not matched to a gene: 6. CDR1 and CDR2, looked up from the germline V gene, are SGHRS and YFSETQ. General study outcomes and caveats: A higher fraction of KLL-specific T cells within tumors (roughly 1.7-20% versus roughly 0-0.14%) was associated with significantly better MCC-specific survival. Because the study covered only a single viral epitope, T cells targeting other Merkel cell polyomavirus epitopes were not captured. One limitation of the study is the small sample size (n ≈ eleven patients). KLL-specific TRB repertoires were found to be diverse and largely private, with only one public clonotype, shared by two patients, identified among roughly 390 unique sequences. A significant MCC-specific survival advantage (P = 0.0051) was associated with tumors having more unique KLL-specific clonotypes (roughly 5-108 vs 0-3).

Robust positive staining for Merkel cell polyomavirus Large T antigen was observed by immunohistochemistry in the tumors of all patients. Roughly twelve Merkel cell carcinoma patients were included, each with robust KLL-tetramer+ populations (above 0.04% of CD8+ T cells) in blood and/or cultured TIL. Every patient was Caucasian, and patient ages had a median of around 65 years and ranged from roughly 50 to 77 years. Lymph node tumors were analyzed for patients with unknown primaries presenting with nodal disease, or where primary tissue was insufficient. Here the chain combines TRBV5-1 and TRBJ2-7; 8 central nucleotides agree with TRBD2. The sequenced material came from lymph node tissue. This TCR derives from a man aged 50 to 59 with Merkel cell carcinoma. The DNA sequence is given as TGCGCCAGCAGCCCTGAGACTAGCGCCGAGCAGTACTTC. It is translated as CASSPETSAEQYF.